This T cell receptor (beta chain) was sequenced for a study of T cell responses to AZD1222 COVID-19 vaccine. Study observations and caveats: Clonal diversity may have been underestimated in mostly white British donors. Breadth and depth of Spike-specific TCRs rose after two AZD1222 doses.

Germline CDR1 and CDR2: KGHSH and LQKENI. The CDR3 totals 15 residues. The V segment lost 6 bases and the J segment 6 bases; nucleotides outside the gene matches: 12. In the case of this clone: Its antigen is still unknown.

Clones were read by immunoSEQ multiplex PCR, and TCRdb kept only the in-frame ones, dropping some. Here the sample spans under 150,000 clones, roughly 92% being singletons. The chain couples TRBV18 to TRBJ2-3; 7 bases align to TRBD2. This TCR was recovered from an adult who received the AZD1222 COVID-19 vaccine. The source was peripheral blood, collected 28 days after the second AZD1222 dose. CDR3 residues: CASSPETAAGDTQYF. CDR3 DNA sequence: TGTGCCAGCTCGCCGGAAACCGCAGCGGGGGATACGCAGTATTTT.